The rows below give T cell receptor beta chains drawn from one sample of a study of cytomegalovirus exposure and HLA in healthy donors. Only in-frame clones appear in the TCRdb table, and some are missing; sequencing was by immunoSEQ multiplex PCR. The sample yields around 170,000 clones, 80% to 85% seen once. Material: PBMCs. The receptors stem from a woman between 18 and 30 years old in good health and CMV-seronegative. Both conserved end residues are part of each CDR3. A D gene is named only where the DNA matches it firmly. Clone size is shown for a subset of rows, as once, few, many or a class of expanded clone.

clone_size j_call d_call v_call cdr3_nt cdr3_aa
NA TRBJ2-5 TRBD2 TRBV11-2 TGTGCCAGCAGCCTGGGCCTGGGAGGGCAAGAGACCCAGTACTTC CASSLGLGGQETQYF
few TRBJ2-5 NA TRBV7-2 TGTGCCAGCACCGCCTACTCAGGGGAAGAGACCCAGTACTTC CASTAYSGEETQYF
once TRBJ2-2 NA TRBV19 TGTGCCAGTAGTTATGACGGAGGGGTTGATACCGGGGAGCTGTTTTTT CASSYDGGVDTGELFF
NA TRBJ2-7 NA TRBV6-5 TGTGCCAGCAGTTCCCGGGACTTCAGCTCCTACGAGCAGTACTTC CASSSRDFSSYEQYF
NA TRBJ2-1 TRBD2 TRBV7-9 TGTGCCAGCAGCTCCCCGCGGGAGGGAATCAATGAGCAGTTCTTC CASSSPREGINEQFF
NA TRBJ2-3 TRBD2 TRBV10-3 TGTGCCATCAGTGAAAGTTTAGCGGGAGGCCCAGATTCCACGCAGTATTTT CAISESLAGGPDSTQYF
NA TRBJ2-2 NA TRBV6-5 TGTGCCAGCAGTTATTACCCCGGGACTTCCACCGGGGAGCTGTTTTTT CASSYYPGTSTGELFF
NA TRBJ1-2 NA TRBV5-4 TGTGCCAGCAGCTCAGTTCCGGACAACCTCTATGGCTACACCTTC CASSSVPDNLYGYTF
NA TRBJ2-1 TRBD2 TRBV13 TGTGCCAGCAGCTACTGGACTAGCGGATACAATGAGCAGTTCTTC CASSYWTSGYNEQFF
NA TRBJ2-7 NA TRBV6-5 TGTGCCAGCAGACAGCAGGGAGGGGGTCGGGGCGAGCAGTACTTC CASRQQGGGRGEQYF
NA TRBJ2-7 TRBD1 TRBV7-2 TGTGCCAGCAGCTTAACAGGGGATTCGTGGGACGAGCAGTACTTC CASSLTGDSWDEQYF
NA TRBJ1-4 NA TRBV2 TGTGCCAGCAGTGAATCGGCGACAGTTCCTAATGAAAAACTGTTTTTT CASSESATVPNEKLFF
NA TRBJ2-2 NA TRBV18 TGTGCCAGCTCACCACCAGGGGTTCGGAACACCGGGGAGCTGTTTTTT CASSPPGVRNTGELFF
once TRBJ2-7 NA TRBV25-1 TGTGCCAGCAGTGAATTGATGGCCAGGTCCTACGAGCAGCACTTC CASSELMARSYEQHF
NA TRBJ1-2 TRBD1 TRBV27 TGTGCCAGCAGGGGACAGGGCGTCTATGGCTACACCTTC CASRGQGVYGYTF
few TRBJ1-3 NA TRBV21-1 TGTGCCAGCACCGACCAGGGAGGGCGGATAAGCTCTGGAAACACCATATATTTT CASTDQGGRISSGNTIYF
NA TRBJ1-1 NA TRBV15 TGTGCCAGTACGCAGGGATACACTGAAGCTTTCTTT CASTQGYTEAFF
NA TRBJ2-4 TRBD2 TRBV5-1 TGCGCCAGCTCCCTGACTAGCGGGGTAAACATTCAGTACTTC CASSLTSGVNIQYF
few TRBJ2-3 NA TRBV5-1 TGCGCCAGCGCCGGGCAGGGTCCAGATACGCAGTATTTT CASAGQGPDTQYF
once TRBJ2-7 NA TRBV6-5 TGTGCCAGCAGTTGGGAGACTAGTTCCTACGAGCAGTACTTC CASSWETSSYEQYF
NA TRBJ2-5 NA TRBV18 TGTGCCAGCTCTCCCATATACGGGGTTGAGACCCAGTACTTC CASSPIYGVETQYF
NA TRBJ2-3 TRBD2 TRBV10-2 TGCGCCAGCACCACTAGCGGGGTTGATACGCAGTATTTT CASTTSGVDTQYF
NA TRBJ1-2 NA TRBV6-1 TGTGCCAGCCATCCTCTGCGTCTTGGCTACACCTTC CASHPLRLGYTF
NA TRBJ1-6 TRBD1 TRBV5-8 TGTGCCAGCAGAGACAGGGCTTCTTCACCCCTCCACTTT CASRDRASSPLHF
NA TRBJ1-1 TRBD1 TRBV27 TGTGCCAGCGCCAGGGGGGCGCCAATCACTGAAGCTTTCTTT CASARGAPITEAFF
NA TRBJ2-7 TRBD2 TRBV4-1 TGCGCCAGCAGCCAAGAAGTAGCGGGGCTCTACGAGCAGTACTTC CASSQEVAGLYEQYF
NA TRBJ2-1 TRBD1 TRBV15 TGTGCCACCAGCCCCGGGACAGGGAATCACAATGAGCAGTTCTTC CATSPGTGNHNEQFF
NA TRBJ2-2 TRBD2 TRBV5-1 TGCGCCAGCAGCTTGTGGGGGGGAGCGGACACCGGGGAGCTGTTTTTT CASSLWGGADTGELFF
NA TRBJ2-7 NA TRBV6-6 TGTGCCAGCAGTCCGGGTCGGGACGAGCAGTACTTC CASSPGRDEQYF
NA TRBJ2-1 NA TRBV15 TGTGCCACCAGCAGAGCCGGAGCGGGCGGCGGGGATGAGCAGTTCTTC CATSRAGAGGGDEQFF
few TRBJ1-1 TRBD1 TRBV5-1 TGCGCCAGCAGCCTGACAGGGGGGAACACTGAAGCTTTCTTT CASSLTGGNTEAFF
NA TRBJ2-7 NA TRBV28 TGTGCCAGCAGCCTAACACCGGGTTCCTACGAGCAGTACTTC CASSLTPGSYEQYF
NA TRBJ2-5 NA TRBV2 TGTGCCAGCAGTGAGGGCTGGGGGAGGGAGACCCAGTACTTC CASSEGWGRETQYF
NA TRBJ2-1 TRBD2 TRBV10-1 TGCGCCAGCAGTGAACAATCGGCGGGGGGGGTCTACAATGAGCAGTTCTTC CASSEQSAGGVYNEQFF
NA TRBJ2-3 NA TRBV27 TGTGCCAGCAGTGCGGGATCTAGCACAGATACGCAGTATTTT CASSAGSSTDTQYF
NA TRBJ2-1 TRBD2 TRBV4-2 TGTGCCAGCAGCCAAGGTACTAGCGGGGATCCCGCCTCCAATGAGCAGTTCTTC CASSQGTSGDPASNEQFF
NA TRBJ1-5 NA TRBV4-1 TGCGCCAGCAGCCAAGATCGTCAGAATCCCCAGCATTTT CASSQDRQNPQHF
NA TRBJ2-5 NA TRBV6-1 TGTGCCAGCAGTGAAGCGGGCAGGAAAGAGACCCAGTACTTC CASSEAGRKETQYF
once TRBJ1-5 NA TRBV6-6 TGTGCCAGCAGACGGACGGGGAATCAGCCCCAGCATTTT CASRRTGNQPQHF
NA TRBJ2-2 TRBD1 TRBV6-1 TGTGCCAGCAGTGGGGCCCTGGGACAGACGAACACCGGGGAGCTGTTTTTT CASSGALGQTNTGELFF
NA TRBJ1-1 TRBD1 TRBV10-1 TGCGCCAGCAGTAGACAGGGGTTGAACACTGAAGCTTTCTTT CASSRQGLNTEAFF
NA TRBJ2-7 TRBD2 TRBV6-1 TGTGCCAGTTCGCGGGGGCTAGCGGGGTCCTACGAGCAGTACTTC CASSRGLAGSYEQYF
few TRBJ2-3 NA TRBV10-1 TGCGCCAGCAGTGAGTACGGCAGGGGCGCAGATACGCAGTATTTT CASSEYGRGADTQYF
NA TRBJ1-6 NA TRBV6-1 TGTGCCAGCAGTGAGGGGGGATATAACTCCTATAATTCACCCCTCCACTTT CASSEGGYNSYNSPLHF
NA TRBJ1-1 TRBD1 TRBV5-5 TGTGCCAGCAGGCGACAGGGGGATTCTGAAGCTTTCTTT CASRRQGDSEAFF
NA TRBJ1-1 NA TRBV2 TGTGCCAGCCTTGGCAGGGTAGTGACTGAAGCTTTCTTT CASLGRVVTEAFF
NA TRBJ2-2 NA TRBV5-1 TGCGCCAGTAGCACGGGACATAACACCGGGGAGCTGTTTTTT CASSTGHNTGELFF
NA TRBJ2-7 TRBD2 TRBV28 TGTGCCAGCAGCGAGCGGGAGTTAATCTACGAGCAGTACTTC CASSERELIYEQYF
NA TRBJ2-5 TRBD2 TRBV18 TGTGCCAGCTCAGCCATCGAGGGACTAGCGGGGGAGGAGACCCAGTACTTC CASSAIEGLAGEETQYF
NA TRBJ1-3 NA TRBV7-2 TGTGCCAGCAGCTTATCCGGTCAGAACAGTGGAAACACCATATATTTT CASSLSGQNSGNTIYF
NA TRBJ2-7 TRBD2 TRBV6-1 TGTGCCAGCAGTGAAATGGCGGGAGTCTCCTACGAGCAGTACTTC CASSEMAGVSYEQYF
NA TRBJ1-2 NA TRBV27 TGTGCCAGCAGTTTTCAGGGTCTATATGGCTACACCTTC CASSFQGLYGYTF
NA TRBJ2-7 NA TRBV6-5 TGTGCCAGCAGTTACGAGACAGGTAGCGAGCAGTACTTC CASSYETGSEQYF
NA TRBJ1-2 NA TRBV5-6 TGTGCCAGCAGGAGCAAACGAGGAGGCTACACCTTC CASRSKRGGYTF
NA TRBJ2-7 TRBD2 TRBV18 TGTGCCAGCTCACCACCAAGCGGGGGGATCTCCTACGAGCAGTACTTC CASSPPSGGISYEQYF
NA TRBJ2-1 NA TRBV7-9 TGTGCCAGCAGCTCCAGCGACTACAATGAGCAGTTCTTC CASSSSDYNEQFF
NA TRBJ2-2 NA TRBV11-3 TGTGCCAGCAGCCTCGTTCTGTCAGGGACGAACACCGGGGAGCTGTTTTTT CASSLVLSGTNTGELFF
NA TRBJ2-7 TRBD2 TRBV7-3 TGTGCCAGCAGCTGGACTAGCGGACCCTACGAGCAGTACTTC CASSWTSGPYEQYF
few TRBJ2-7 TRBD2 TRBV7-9 TGTGCCAGCAGCTCACTAGCGGGACCCTTCTACGAGCAGTACTTC CASSSLAGPFYEQYF
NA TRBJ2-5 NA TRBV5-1 TGCGCCAGCAGCTCACTCCAAGAGACCCAGTACTTC CASSSLQETQYF